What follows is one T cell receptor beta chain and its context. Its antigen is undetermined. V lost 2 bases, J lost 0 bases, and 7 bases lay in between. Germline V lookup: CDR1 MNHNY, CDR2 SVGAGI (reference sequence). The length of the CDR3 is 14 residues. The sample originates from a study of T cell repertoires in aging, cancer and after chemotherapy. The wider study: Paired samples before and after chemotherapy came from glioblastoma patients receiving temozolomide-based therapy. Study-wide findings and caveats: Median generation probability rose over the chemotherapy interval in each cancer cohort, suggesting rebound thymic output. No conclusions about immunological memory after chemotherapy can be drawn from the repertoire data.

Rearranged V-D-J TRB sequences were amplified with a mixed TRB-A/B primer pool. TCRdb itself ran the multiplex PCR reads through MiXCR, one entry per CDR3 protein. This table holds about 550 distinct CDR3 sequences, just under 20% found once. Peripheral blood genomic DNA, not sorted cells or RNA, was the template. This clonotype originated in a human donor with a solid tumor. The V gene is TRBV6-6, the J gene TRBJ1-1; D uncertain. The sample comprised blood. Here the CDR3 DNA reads TGTGCCAGCAGTTACGGAGGGTTGAACACTGAAGCTTTCTTT. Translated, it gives CASSYGGLNTEAFF.